This TCR beta chain was sequenced during a study of blood T cell repertoires in COVID-19. The CDR3 extends over 15 amino acids. The trim removed 5 bases at V and 7 bases at J, leaving 9 bases unmatched. Germline CDR1 reads KGHDR; CDR2 reads SFDVKD. Clones were read by immunoSEQ multiplex PCR, and TCRdb kept only the in-frame ones, dropping some. There are about 100,000 clones in the sample; about 85% occur only once, and just over 4% lies in the top ten. The TCR was taken from a woman between 65 and 79 years old with acute or convalescent COVID-19. The sample taken for sequencing was peripheral blood. The genes are TRBV24-1 and TRBJ1-2, with 10 nucleotides matching TRBD1. Here the CDR3 reads CATSGAGTGERGYTF. CDR3 in DNA: TGTGCCACCAGTGGTGCCGGGACAGGGGAACGTGGCTACACCTTC.